The 22 T cell receptor beta chains reported below all come from one sample, sequenced in a study of early T cells in non-severe SARS-CoV-2 infection. TCRdb recomputed calls from the 5' RACE reads with MiXCR, one row per CDR3 protein. The sample includes tens of thousands of distinct CDR3 sequences, 12% of them seen just once. The material sequenced was whole blood. Receptor source: an adult who was a healthcare worker with PCR-confirmed SARS-CoV-2 infection or an uninfected control (not recorded which).

The DNA of the CDR3 is TGTGCCAGCAGCGCTGACCCCGCGGATGAGCAGTTCTTC. Amino acid sequence: CASSADPADEQFF. The chain employs TRBV6-5 and TRBJ2-1; D gene unclear. CDR1 and CDR2 from the germline V gene are MNHEY and SVGAGI. The CDR3 is 13 amino acids. V was pared by 6 bases and J by 8 bases, with 14 bases between.

In this sample, this clonotype turned up many times. The rearrangement uses TRBV29-1 and TRBJ2-7; D is tentatively TRBD1 or TRBD2 (5 bases each). CDR1 is SQVTM and CDR2 is ANQGSEA in the germline V gene. Trimming took 6 bases from V and 1 from J, leaving 16 bases between them. The CDR3 sequence is 14 residues long. The CDR3 sequence: CSVGPRDGSYEQYF. CDR3 nucleotide sequence: TGCAGCGTGGGACCTCGGGACGGATCCTACGAGCAGTACTTC.

This clonotype was observed many times. The junction departs from germline at one end; a sequencing error may be responsible. This chain uses TRBV25-1 with TRBJ1-3, with TRBD1 as a possible D gene (5 bases). The CDR3 is made up of 17 amino acids. The germline gives CDR1 MGHDK, CDR2 SYGVNS. The CDR3 protein is CASSARGLGHSENTIYF. CDR3 bases: TGTGCCAGCAGTGCGCGGGGTTTAGGACACTCTGAAAACACCATATATTTT. The whole variable domain, filled in from reference TRBV25-1 and TRBJ1-3, reads EADIYQTPRYLVIGTGKKITLECSQTMGHDKMYWYQQDPGMELHLIHYSYGVNSTEKGDLSSESTVSRIRTEHFPLTLESARPSHTSQYLCASSARGLGHSENTIYFGEGSWLTVV.

The gene calls are TRBV7-2 and TRBJ2-5; D is uncertain. CDR3 length: 13 residues. Germline CDR1 SGHTA, CDR2 FQGNSA. The ends were cut back, 6 bases at V and 5 bases at J, with 13 bases in the middle. The CDR3 reads CASRGLGAETQYF. CDR3 DNA: TGTGCCAGCAGGGGGTTGGGCGCGGAGACCCAGTACTTC.

The sample holds many counts of this clonotype. The J gene is TRBJ1-2, the V gene TRBV29-1, with 9 bases that match TRBD1. The CDR3 consists of 14 residues. J gave up 2 bases and V 3 bases, and 4 bases lay outside the gene matches. CDR1 is SQVTM, CDR2 ANQGSEA, per germline. CDR3 sequence (DNA): TGCAGCGTTGACGAAGGACAGGGGAACTATGGCTACACCTTC. It translates to CSVDEGQGNYGYTF.

This clonotype was recorded many times. The gene calls are TRBV7-2 and TRBJ2-5; 12 nucleotides line up with TRBD2. This CDR3 contains 16 residues. Trimming removed 5 bases from V and 3 bases from J; junction bases left unmatched: 7. Germline CDR1 and CDR2: SGHTA and FQGNSA. CDR3 DNA: TGTGCCAGCAGCCCTCGACTAGCGGGGGACAAAGAGACCCAGTACTTC. As protein: CASSPRLAGDKETQYF.

The chain carries TRBV2 and TRBJ2-2; D possibly matches TRBD1 or TRBD2 (5 bases each). The V gene lost 4 bases and the J gene lost 4 bases, with 19 bases spanning the gap. The germline gives CDR1 SNHLY, CDR2 FYNNEI. CDR3 length equals 17 residues. The CDR3 protein is CASSGTSSGQSTGELFF. The DNA for the CDR3 is TGTGCCAGCAGTGGGACGTCGTCGGGGCAGAGCACCGGGGAGCTGTTTTTT.

This clonotype has a handful of counts. This chain uses TRBV7-9 with TRBJ2-7; 8 bases agree with TRBD1. The germline gives CDR1 SEHNR, CDR2 FQNEAQ (reference sequence). CDR3 size: 14 residues. V lost 0 bases to trimming and J lost 2 bases; unmatched junction nucleotides: 0. DNA of the CDR3: TGTGCCAGCAGCTTAGCGGACAGGGCCTACGAGCAGTACTTC. Amino acids: CASSLADRAYEQYF.

The gene calls are TRBV10-3 and TRBJ2-2; no firm D call. V was cut by 3 bases and J by 6 bases, with 8 bases left in between. The CDR3 covers 13 residues. Germline CDR1 is ENHRY and CDR2 is SYGVKD. This CDR3 reads CAISDSPAGELFF. CDR3 sequence (DNA): TGTGCCATCAGTGATTCCCCGGCCGGGGAGCTGTTTTTT.

The chain employs TRBV3-1 and TRBJ1-2, with no clear D. CDR1 is LGHDT, CDR2 YNNKEL, per germline (reference sequence). The V and J ends lost 4 bases and 3 bases respectively, with 6 bases between them. This CDR3 is 12 amino acids long. CDR3 nucleotides: TGTGCCAGCAGCCTAGTGGACTATGGCTACACCTTC. Its translation: CASSLVDYGYTF. The entire variable domain, with the rest obtained from reference TRBV3-1 and TRBJ1-2, is as follows: DTAVSQTPKYLVTQMGNDKSIKCEQNLGHDTMYWYKQDSKKFLKIMFSYNNKELIINETVPNRFSPKSPDKAHLNLHINSLELGDSAVYFCASSLVDYGYTFGSGTRLTVV.

This clonotype was counted many times. This sequence joins TRBV7-3 and TRBJ1-1, with 7 nucleotides matching TRBD1. The CDR3 is 15 amino acids. Germline CDR1 reads SGHTA; CDR2 reads FQGTGA. After removal of 2 bases from V and 1 base from J, the junction contained 4 bases not matched to a gene. In DNA, the CDR3 is TGTGCCAGCAGCTTACAGGGGGGCCGGAACACTGAAGCTTTCTTT. Translation gives CASSLQGGRNTEAFF.

This clonotype was observed many times. This chain uses TRBV28 with TRBJ2-3, with D possibly being TRBD2 (6 bases). Germline CDR1 is MDHEN and CDR2 is SYDVKM. The CDR3 contains 19 residues. Deletions cut 4 bases from V and 1 base from J, with 24 bases between. The CDR3, as DNA: TGTGCCAGCAGTTCCCCGGGTCGGGGCGGGAAGGGAGGCACAGATACGCAGTATTTT. It codes for CASSSPGRGGKGGTDTQYF.

The rearrangement links TRBV30 to TRBJ2-1; D gene ambiguous. CDR3 size: 12 residues. CDR1 and CDR2 from the germline V gene are GTSNPN and SVGIG (reference sequence). With 0 bases removed from V and 7 bases from J, the gap between germline ends came to 7 bases. CDR3 loop: CAWSVRPNEQFF. Written as DNA, the CDR3 is TGTGCCTGGAGTGTACGTCCTAATGAGCAGTTCTTC.

The chain employs TRBV6-5 and TRBJ1-1; no firm D call. With 6 bases removed from V and 7 bases from J, the gap between germline ends came to 15 bases. The CDR3 runs to 13 residues. Germline V gene data show CDR1 as MNHEY and CDR2 as SVGAGI. CDR3 amino acids: CASSTPRQNEAFF. In nucleotides, the CDR3 is TGTGCCAGCAGCACCCCCCGGCAGAATGAAGCTTTCTTT.

J is TRBJ2-7 and V is TRBV29-1; D not resolved. The CDR3 runs 11 residues. Trimming took 7 bases from V and 7 from J, leaving 14 bases between them. Germline CDR1 reads SQVTM; CDR2 reads ANQGSEA. The CDR3 DNA follows: TGCAGCGCACTTTCTACTGCTGAGCAGTACTTC. Amino acids: CSALSTAEQYF.

This clonotype was seen at least ten times. This rearrangement joins TRBV29-1 to TRBJ2-2; D not resolved. The CDR3 sequence is 15 residues long. Deletions cut 7 bases from V and 4 bases from J, with 19 bases between. CDR1 and CDR2 (germline): SQVTM, ANQGSEA. This chain's CDR3 is CSALDPSRVTGELFF. The CDR3 DNA sequence: TGCAGCGCCCTCGACCCCTCTCGGGTCACCGGGGAGCTGTTTTTT.

The sample holds a few counts of this clonotype. This chain links TRBV6-1 with TRBJ1-5; D is ambiguous. The CDR3 extends over 17 amino acids. Trimming cost V 4 bases and J 4 bases, with 20 bases left between them. CDR1 and CDR2 from the germline V gene are MNHNS and SASEGT. The CDR3 coding sequence is TGTGCCAGCAGTGGAAAAGCTCGTAGGGCACTGAATCAGCCCCAGCATTTT. Its protein is CASSGKARRALNQPQHF.

This chain connects TRBV4-2 to TRBJ1-3; D unresolved. CDR3 size: 12 residues. CDR1 LGHNA and CDR2 YNFKEQ come from the germline V gene. V lost 0 bases and J lost 9, with 6 bases in between. The CDR3 region has the DNA TGTGCCAGCAGCCAAGATGGCAGCACCATATATTTT. Translation: CASSQDGSTIYF.

This clonotype was detected only a few times. The chain carries TRBV20-1 and TRBJ2-7; 10 nucleotides align to TRBD2. Unmatched junction bases numbered 7, after V lost 1 base and J lost 4 bases. CDR1 is DFQATT, CDR2 SNEGSKA, per germline (reference sequence). This CDR3 contains 15 residues. As DNA, the CDR3 is TGCAGTGCTAGAGTGCCTAGCGGGGGTAGGTACGAGCAGTACTTC. It translates to CSARVPSGGRYEQYF.

This clonotype was seen repeatedly, ten times or more. The chain recombines TRBV2 with TRBJ2-1; a weak D match, TRBD1 (6 bases). The length of the CDR3 is 12 residues. V lost 6 bases and J lost 9, with 12 bases in between. CDR1 and CDR2 (germline): SNHLY, FYNNEI. The CDR3 DNA reads as TGTGCCAGCAGCGCTGAAGGGGGTGAGCAGTTCTTC. Translating gives CASSAEGGEQFF.

This chain links TRBV6-2 or TRBV6-3 with TRBJ2-7; TRBD2 is a possible D gene (5 bases). Per the germline V gene, CDR1 is MNHEY and CDR2 is SVGEGT. The CDR3 runs 14 residues. V lost 6 bases and J lost 3, with 15 bases in between. The CDR3 DNA reads as TGTGCCAGCAGCCCCTTTCGGACTCTCTACGAGCAGTACTTC. Translating gives CASSPFRTLYEQYF.

This clonotype was detected ten times or more. The chain joins TRBV7-2 to TRBJ2-3; D gene unclear. Per the germline V gene, CDR1 is SGHTA and CDR2 is FQGNSA. The CDR3 sequence is 13 residues long. Trimming pared 5 bases from V and 0 bases from J, leaving 6 bases between. The CDR3 DNA reads as TGTGCCAGCAGCACGCCTAGCACAGATACGCAGTATTTT. Protein sequence: CASSTPSTDTQYF.